This T cell receptor beta chain is drawn from a study of naive and memory T cell subsets. In the case of this clonotype: Its antigen is undetermined.

Overall study findings and caveats: TCR transcript changes with activation or differentiation may affect this RNA method.

This CDR3 region has 16 residues. J gave up 9 bases and V 6 bases, and 18 bases lay outside the gene matches. Germline lookup yields CDR1 DFQATT and CDR2 SNEGSKA (reference sequence). A UMI-containing oligonucleotide was joined by 3' ligation to the TCR cDNA template. Whole blood, roughly 2.5 ml, came from adult healthy volunteers. Input was about 1 to 1,100 ng of DNase-treated total RNA without cell sorting. The SP2 primer and nested alpha and beta constant region primers amplified ligated cDNA in four rounds. TCRdb reanalysed the 5' RACE reads using MiXCR and keeps one entry per CDR3 protein. The sample lists about 60,000 distinct CDR3 sequences, approximately 8% seen once, with about 19% in the top ten.

The chain carries TRBV20-1 and TRBJ2-1, with 9 bases fitting TRBD2. This TCR derives from a female donor in good health. The DNA for the CDR3 is TGCAGTGCCCAAAAAGAGGCGGGAGGGCCTGTCGGTGAGCAGTTCTTC. This gives the protein CSAQKEAGGPVGEQFF.